This TCR beta chain was identified in a study of blood T cell repertoires in COVID-19. Study-wide context: The United States, Italy and Spain supplied acute and convalescent COVID-19 samples. PBMCs, B-cell-depleted T cells, or T cells provided the cDNA or gDNA that made up the material.

The junction had 5 bases not matched to a gene; V was cut back by 4 bases and J by 0 bases. Germline V gene data show CDR1 as SGHRS and CDR2 as YFSETQ. The CDR3 length is 15 residues. In the original workflow: Estimation of nucleated cell counts was performed using reference gene primer amplification. Method: immunoSEQ multiplex PCR; TCRdb's copy keeps in-frame clones and lacks some. V, J and clone size derive from that table, while D and trimming were established from the DNA sequence. The table includes approximately 67,000 clones, less than 95% detected once. This sequence originates from a woman in her sixties with active COVID-19. The V and J genes are TRBV5-1 and TRBJ2-3; 7 nucleotides agree with TRBD1. What was sequenced was peripheral blood. The CDR3 is CASSLRQGSTDTQYF. DNA for the CDR3: TGCGCCAGCAGCCTCCGACAGGGTAGCACAGATACGCAGTATTTT.